What follows are 15 T cell receptor beta chains derived from one specimen sequenced in a study of cytomegalovirus exposure and HLA in healthy donors. 60 Vbeta and 13 Jbeta primers were used in PCR. Sequenced by immunoSEQ multiplex PCR; TCRdb stores in-frame clones only, minus some. The sample holds just under 95,000 clones, over 70% seen once. Input material: PBMCs. All receptors derive from a girl aged 2-9 years in good health and CMV-seropositive.

This sequence joins TRBV5-1 and TRBJ2-5; 7 positions agree with TRBD1. Trimming took 0 bases from V and 0 from J; bases not matched to a gene: 5. This CDR3 has 16 amino acids. CDR1 is SGHRS and CDR2 is YFSETQ in the germline V gene. The CDR3 DNA is TGCGCCAGCAGCTTGGCCGTCAGGGGGTACCAAGAGACCCAGTACTTC. Protein product: CASSLAVRGYQETQYF.

The count of this clone is one. This chain joins TRBV28 and TRBJ1-1; D unclear. The CDR3 extends over 11 amino acids. The V gene lost 10 bases and the J gene lost 11 bases, with 17 bases spanning the gap. Germline CDR1 and CDR2: MDHEN and SYDVKM. The CDR3 nucleotides read TGTGCCACGGCGACGGCGCAGAGGGCTTTCTTT. Protein: CATATAQRAFF. The full variable domain, with the rest looked up from reference TRBV28 and TRBJ1-1, is DVKVTQSSRYLVKRTGEKVFLECVQDMDHENMFWYRQDPGLGLRLIYFSYDVKMKEKGDIPEGYSVSREKKERFSLILESASTNQTSMYLCATATAQRAFFGQGTRLTVV.

The CDR3 loop is CASSSEVNEQFF. In DNA form, the CDR3 reads TGTGCCAGCAGTTCGGAGGTCAATGAGCAGTTCTTC. The chain has TRBV28 and TRBJ2-1; the D gene is possibly TRBD2 (5 bases). The CDR3 has 12 residues. Trimming took off 4 bases at V and 6 bases at J, with 7 bases between the two ends. Germline values: CDR1 MDHEN, CDR2 SYDVKM. The full variable domain, rest sourced from reference TRBV28 and TRBJ2-1, is DVKVTQSSRYLVKRTGEKVFLECVQDMDHENMFWYRQDPGLGLRLIYFSYDVKMKEKGDIPEGYSVSREKKERFSLILESASTNQTSMYLCASSSEVNEQFFGPGTRLTVL.

This chain connects TRBV18 to TRBJ1-1; D remains unclear. The CDR3 is 13 amino acids. The germline V gene encodes CDR1 KGHSH and CDR2 LQKENI. Trimming stripped 1 base from V and 10 bases from J, with 13 bases between. In DNA, the CDR3 is TGTGCCAGCTCACCACAAGACACAGTGGGAGCTTTCTTT. Residues: CASSPQDTVGAFF.

The V gene is TRBV30, the J gene TRBJ1-1; unclear D gene. Germline CDR1 reads GTSNPN; CDR2 reads SVGIG (reference sequence). This CDR3 contains 12 residues. Trimming pared 5 bases from V and 0 bases from J, leaving 7 bases between. The CDR3: CAWYSMNTEAFF. CDR3 nucleotides: TGTGCCTGGTACAGTATGAACACTGAAGCTTTCTTT.

The chain couples TRBV9 to TRBJ2-7; possible D gene TRBD2, 5 bases. The germline V gene encodes CDR1 SGDLS and CDR2 YYNGEE. The CDR3 has 13 amino acids. Trimming pared 3 bases from V and 3 bases from J, leaving 10 bases between. Here the CDR3 DNA reads TGTGCCAGCAGCGCGGACTCCCACTACGAGCAGTACTTC. It specifies CASSADSHYEQYF.

This chain joins TRBV18 and TRBJ2-7; 7 bases map to TRBD2. The germline V gene has CDR1 KGHSH and CDR2 LQKENI. This CDR3 comprises 15 residues. Losses at the gene ends were 2 bases for V and 0 bases for J; bases not matched to a gene: 4. CDR3 sequence reads: CASSPAGATSYEQYF. As DNA, the CDR3 is TGTGCCAGCTCACCAGCGGGAGCCACCTCCTACGAGCAGTACTTC.

The CDR3 DNA reads TGTGCCAGCAGCTTGGGCGGGGAACGGGACCAGTACTTC. This translates into CASSLGGERDQYF. V gene TRBV5-6 combines with J gene TRBJ2-7; D may be TRBD2 (6 bases). Germline V gene lookup returns CDR1 SGHDT and CDR2 YYEEEE. The CDR3 has 13 residues. Trimming left V 0 bases short and J 10 bases short, with 14 bases between.

The chain links TRBV27 to TRBJ1-1; a possible D gene is TRBD1 (5 bases). The V end lost 7 bases, the J end lost 1 base, and 13 bases lay between the germline ends. Germline V lookup: CDR1 MNHEY, CDR2 SMNVEV (reference sequence). CDR3 length: 14 amino acids. The CDR3 region has the DNA TGTGCCAGCACCCAGCGGGGCGGGAACACTGAAGCTTTCTTT. Its protein product is CASTQRGGNTEAFF.

The CDR3 bases are TGTGCCAGCAGTTCAGGGGTTGAAGCTTTCTTT. This gives the protein CASSSGVEAFF. The V call is TRBV27, the J call TRBJ1-1; D may be TRBD1 (6 bases). Trimming left V 4 bases short and J 7 bases short, with 7 bases between. Germline V gene lookup returns CDR1 MNHEY and CDR2 SMNVEV (reference sequence). The CDR3 is made up of 11 amino acids.

V is TRBV29-1 and J is TRBJ2-7, with 8 bases identical to TRBD1. The germline CDR1 and CDR2 sequences are SQVTM and ANQGSEA. Unmatched junction bases numbered 9, after V lost 8 bases and J lost 3 bases. This CDR3 has 13 residues. The CDR3 DNA is TGCAGCATACGACAGGGGCTAAACTACGAGCAGTACTTC. It translates to CSIRQGLNYEQYF.

The rearrangement joins TRBV28 to TRBJ2-5; the match to TRBD2 covers 11 bases. Germline lookup yields CDR1 MDHEN and CDR2 SYDVKM. CDR3 size: 15 residues. The junction had 5 bases not matched to a gene; V was cut back by 4 bases and J by 4 bases. The CDR3 is CASSSGTSGLETQYF. The CDR3 DNA follows: TGTGCCAGCAGTTCCGGGACTAGCGGATTAGAGACCCAGTACTTC.

The rearrangement uses TRBV28 and TRBJ1-4; tentative D call: TRBD1 (5 bases). Trimming shortened V by 7 bases and J by 5 bases, and 14 bases separated the two germline ends. This CDR3 spans 14 amino acids. Germline V CDR1 and CDR2: MDHEN, SYDVKM. The CDR3 here is CASTMGGVNEKLFF. The CDR3 DNA follows: TGTGCCAGCACCATGGGGGGGGTCAATGAAAAACTGTTTTTT.

For the CDR3, the DNA is TGTGCCAGCAGTTTATACCTACCCCTAGCGGGAGATTACTCCTACGAGCAGTACTTC. Translation gives CASSLYLPLAGDYSYEQYF. This sequence joins TRBV27 and TRBJ2-7, with 10 positions matching TRBD2. Unmatched junction bases numbered 12, after V lost 1 base and J lost 0 bases. Germline CDR1 and CDR2: MNHEY and SMNVEV (reference sequence). This CDR3 has 19 amino acids.

The CDR3 nucleotides are TGTGCCAGTAGTATAGATCGGTACTCCTACAATGAGCAGTTCTTC. It is translated as CASSIDRYSYNEQFF. This rearrangement joins TRBV19 to TRBJ2-1, with no clear D. This CDR3 region has 15 residues. V lost 0 bases and J lost 0, with 6 bases in between. The germline V gene encodes CDR1 LNHDA and CDR2 SQIVND (reference sequence).